The 19 T cell receptor beta chains given below trace back to one sample, sequenced in a study of OX40 agonist ivuxolimab in advanced cancers. The data were produced by immunoSEQ multiplex PCR, yet TCRdb's version contains in-frame clones alone and is incomplete. The sample lists about 88,000 clones, approximately 86% occurring once. The source was CD4+ or CD8+ T cells sorted from blood, collected in a trial of the OX40 agonist ivuxolimab. Receptors were obtained from an adult with an advanced solid tumor such as melanoma, head and neck, liver or kidney cancer.

The chain employs TRBV6-5 and TRBJ2-3; D unclear. From germline, CDR1 is MNHEY and CDR2 SVGAGI. The CDR3 totals 15 residues. V was pared by 6 bases and J by 1 base, with 14 bases between. The CDR3 DNA reads as TGTGCCAGCAGCCTCGGCTTGGCGGGCACAGATACGCAGTATTTT. The encoded protein is CASSLGLAGTDTQYF.

This chain joins TRBV11-1 and TRBJ1-5, with 7 bases fitting TRBD1. Germline CDR1 and CDR2: SGHAT and FQDESV (reference sequence). With V trimmed by 4 bases and J by 7 bases, 4 bases remained unmatched. CDR3 size: 13 residues. The CDR3 DNA reads TGTGCCAGCAGCTCGACAGGGCTACAGCCCCAGCATTTT. Protein product: CASSSTGLQPQHF.

CDR3 amino acids: CASSYYAGAMETQYF. DNA for the CDR3: TGTGCCAGCAGTTACTATGCAGGGGCCATGGAGACCCAGTACTTC. V and J are TRBV6-5 and TRBJ2-5; maybe TRBD1 (6 bases). Deletions cut 1 base from V and 5 bases from J, with 14 bases between. The CDR3 is 15 amino acids. CDR1 is MNHEY and CDR2 is SVGAGI in the germline V gene.

V and J are TRBV5-1 and TRBJ2-1, with D perhaps assigned TRBD1 or TRBD2 (5 bases each). The CDR3 consists of 14 residues. V was cut by 2 bases and J by 7 bases, with 13 bases left in between. Germline CDR1 is SGHRS and CDR2 is YFSETQ. This CDR3 is CASSFSLGTNEQFF. CDR3 sequence (DNA): TGCGCCAGCAGCTTCAGCCTGGGGACGAATGAGCAGTTCTTC.

The rearrangement joins TRBV28 to TRBJ1-5; tentative D call: TRBD1 (5 bases). V lost 5 bases and J lost 3, with 14 bases in between. The CDR3 has 15 residues. Per the germline V gene, CDR1 is MDHEN and CDR2 is SYDVKM. CDR3: CASSLLQEFNQPQHF. The CDR3 DNA reads TGTGCCAGCAGTCTTTTACAGGAGTTCAATCAGCCCCAGCATTTT.

The rearrangement uses TRBV7-8 and TRBJ2-2; TRBD1 agrees at 7 bases. CDR3 length: 18 amino acids. Germline V CDR1 and CDR2: SGHVS, FQNEAQ. J gave up 6 bases and V 3 bases, and 16 bases lay outside the gene matches. The CDR3 nucleotides read TGTGCCAGCAGCTTGGTCCATGGGGCAGGGGGACCAGCCGGGGAGCTGTTTTTT. Its translation: CASSLVHGAGGPAGELFF.

The chain recombines TRBV5-1 with TRBJ1-2; D gene unclear. The CDR3 is made up of 15 amino acids. Germline loops: CDR1 SGHRS, CDR2 YFSETQ. V was shortened by 0 bases and J by 4 bases, with 13 bases between the two germline ends. The CDR3 protein is CASSLGDTGSYGYTF. CDR3 nucleotide sequence: TGCGCCAGCAGCTTGGGTGACACGGGGTCCTATGGCTACACCTTC. Complete variable domain (other parts from reference TRBV5-1 and TRBJ1-2): KAGVTQTPRYLIKTRGQQVTLSCSPISGHRSVSWYQQTPGQGLQFLFEYFSETQRNKGNFPGRFSGRQFSNSRSEMNVSTLELGDSALYLCASSLGDTGSYGYTFGSGTRLTVV.

J is TRBJ1-3 and V is TRBV11-2; D perhaps matches TRBD1 (5 bases). V was shortened by 3 bases and J by 3 bases, with 15 bases between the two germline ends. There are 16 residues in the CDR3. Germline-derived CDR1 and CDR2 are SGHAT and FQNNGV. The CDR3 is CASSLGPGGIGNTIYF. The DNA of the CDR3 is TGTGCCAGCAGCTTGGGACCCGGAGGAATTGGAAACACCATATATTTT.

The chain joins TRBV18 to TRBJ2-5, with a possible D match to TRBD1 (6 bases). The CDR3 sequence is 15 residues long. Germline V lookup: CDR1 KGHSH, CDR2 LQKENI. V lost 3 bases to trimming and J lost 4 bases, with 15 bases between them. In DNA form, the CDR3 reads TGTGCCAGCTCACCGGGCCGAAGGGGGTCAGAGACCCAGTACTTC. It specifies CASSPGRRGSETQYF.

This clone was seen only once. The gene calls are TRBV7-3 and TRBJ1-3, with D tentatively TRBD1 (6 bases). The CDR3 is 14 amino acids. Trimming removed 5 bases from V and 4 bases from J, with 12 bases in between. Germline V gene sequence: CDR1 SGHTA, CDR2 FQGTGA. In DNA, the CDR3 is TGTGCCAGCAGCGCCTCCGGGACAGGAAACACCATATATTTT. Amino acid sequence: CASSASGTGNTIYF.

The V and J genes are TRBV18 and TRBJ1-4; maybe TRBD1 (5 bases). Germline CDR1 KGHSH, CDR2 LQKENI. V was pared by 3 bases and J by 5 bases, with 10 bases between. The CDR3 contains 14 residues. Here the CDR3 reads CASSPGLLNEKLFF. The CDR3 DNA sequence: TGTGCCAGCTCACCGGGACTGCTGAATGAAAAACTGTTTTTT.

The V call is TRBV5-1, the J call TRBJ2-5; D possibly corresponds to TRBD1 (6 bases). There are 15 residues in the CDR3. Germline lookup yields CDR1 SGHRS and CDR2 YFSETQ. Trimming left V 2 bases short and J 2 bases short, with 13 bases between. The DNA for the CDR3 is TGCGCCAGCAGCTTTGGGACACGGAAACAAGAGACCCAGTACTTC. It yields the protein CASSFGTRKQETQYF.

The rearrangement uses TRBV19 and TRBJ1-5, with D perhaps matching TRBD1 (5 bases). The V gene's germline CDR1 is LNHDA and CDR2 SQIVND (reference sequence). The CDR3 covers 15 residues. Trimming shortened V by 4 bases and J by 0 bases, and 10 bases separated the two germline ends. CDR3 protein: CASSRDGGSNQPQHF. Written as DNA, the CDR3 is TGTGCCAGTAGTAGGGACGGGGGTAGCAATCAGCCCCAGCATTTT.

The chain is built from TRBV4-1 and TRBJ2-1; the match to TRBD2 covers 11 bases. The trim removed 0 bases at V and 5 bases at J, leaving 9 bases unmatched. CDR1 MGHRA and CDR2 YSYEKL come from the germline V gene. This CDR3 is 18 amino acids long. In nucleotides, the CDR3 is TGCGCCAGCAGCCAAGAAGAGCACGGACTAGCGGGTAACAATGAGCAGTTCTTC. Its translation is CASSQEEHGLAGNNEQFF.

This clone was recorded only once. The chain joins TRBV28 to TRBJ2-2; D gene uncertain. Germline CDR1 and CDR2: MDHEN and SYDVKM. Trimming stripped 3 bases from V and 2 bases from J, with 13 bases between. The CDR3 spans 16 residues. CDR3 bases: TGTGCCAGCAGTTTTATGAGAGGCTCTAACACCGGGGAGCTGTTTTTT. It specifies CASSFMRGSNTGELFF. The variable domain in full, completed from reference TRBV28 and TRBJ2-2, reads DVKVTQSSRYLVKRTGEKVFLECVQDMDHENMFWYRQDPGLGLRLIYFSYDVKMKEKGDIPEGYSVSREKKERFSLILESASTNQTSMYLCASSFMRGSNTGELFFGEGSRLTVL.

This clone has just a few counts. The V gene is TRBV5-1, the J gene TRBJ1-2; TRBD1 agrees at 10 bases. This CDR3 has 15 residues. Losses at the gene ends were 1 base for V and 8 bases for J; bases not matched to a gene: 8. Germline values: CDR1 SGHRS, CDR2 YFSETQ. The CDR3, as DNA: TGCGCCAGCAGCTTGAAGGGACAGGGGTCCCGGGGCTACACCTTC. Translation gives CASSLKGQGSRGYTF.

The chain employs TRBV28 and TRBJ2-2; no reliable D call. Deletions cut 7 bases from V and 7 bases from J, with 10 bases between. This CDR3 region has 12 residues. CDR1 is MDHEN and CDR2 is SYDVKM in the germline V gene. CDR3 residues: CASTRQDGELFF. DNA for the CDR3: TGTGCCAGCACACGTCAGGACGGGGAGCTGTTTTTT.

In its sample, this clone was seen once. CDR3 DNA sequence: TGTGCCAGCAGTTCCCCGGGACTAGCGTCGTTTCGCGAGCAGTTCTTC. Translating gives CASSSPGLASFREQFF. The V call is TRBV28, the J call TRBJ2-1, with 10 positions matching TRBD2. V shed 4 bases and J 10 bases; nucleotides not matched to a gene: 13. The length of the CDR3 is 16 residues. Per germline, CDR1 MDHEN and CDR2 SYDVKM.

The chain's CDR3 is CASSPGEPIYNEKLFF. CDR3 bases: TGCGCCAGCAGCCCAGGGGAACCCATCTATAATGAAAAACTGTTTTTT. The rearrangement uses TRBV5-1 and TRBJ1-4; D possibly corresponds to TRBD1 (6 bases). The CDR3 extends over 16 amino acids. Trimming stripped 4 bases from V and 4 bases from J, with 17 bases between. Germline CDR1 is SGHRS and CDR2 is YFSETQ.